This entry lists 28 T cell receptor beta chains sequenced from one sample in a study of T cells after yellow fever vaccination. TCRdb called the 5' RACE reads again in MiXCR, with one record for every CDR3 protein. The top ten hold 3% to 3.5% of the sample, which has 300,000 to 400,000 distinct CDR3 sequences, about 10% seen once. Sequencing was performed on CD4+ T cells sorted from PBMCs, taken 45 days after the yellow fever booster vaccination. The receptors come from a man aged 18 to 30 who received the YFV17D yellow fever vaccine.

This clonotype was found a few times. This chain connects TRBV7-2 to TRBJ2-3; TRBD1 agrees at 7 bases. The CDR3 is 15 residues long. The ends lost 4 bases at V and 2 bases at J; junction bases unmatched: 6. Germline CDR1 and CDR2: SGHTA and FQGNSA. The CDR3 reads CASSSWGQHTDTQYF. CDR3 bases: TGTGCCAGCAGCTCTTGGGGACAGCACACAGATACGCAGTATTTT.

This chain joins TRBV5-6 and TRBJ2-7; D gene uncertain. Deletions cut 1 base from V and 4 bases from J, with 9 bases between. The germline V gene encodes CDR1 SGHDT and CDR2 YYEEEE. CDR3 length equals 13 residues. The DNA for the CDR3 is TGTGCCAGCAGCTTGAGACGTTCTTACGAGCAGTACGTC. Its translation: CASSLRRSYEQYV.

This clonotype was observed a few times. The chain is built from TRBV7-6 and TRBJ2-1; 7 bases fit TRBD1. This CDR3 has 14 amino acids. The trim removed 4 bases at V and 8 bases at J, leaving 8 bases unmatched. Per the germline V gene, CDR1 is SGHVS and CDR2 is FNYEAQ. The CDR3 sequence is CASSYRQGIDEQFF. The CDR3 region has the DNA TGTGCCAGCAGCTATCGACAGGGAATCGATGAGCAGTTCTTC.

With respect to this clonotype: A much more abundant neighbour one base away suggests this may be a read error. The CDR3 reads CASSQGPGSYEQYF. The CDR3 region has the DNA TGCGCCAGCAGCCAAGGTCCAGGGTCCTACGAGCAGTACTTC. The chain couples TRBV4-3 to TRBJ2-7; D may be TRBD1 (5 bases). CDR1 and CDR2 from the germline V gene are LGHNA and YSLEER. V was trimmed by 1 base and J by 1 base, leaving 8 bases between them. The CDR3 covers 14 residues.

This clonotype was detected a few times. The CDR3 sequence is CASSQEGPHLPTDTQYF. In DNA, the CDR3 is TGCGCCAGCAGCCAAGAGGGACCCCATCTTCCAACAGATACGCAGTATTTT. V is TRBV4-1 and J is TRBJ2-3, with D perhaps given as TRBD1 or TRBD2 (5 bases each). Germline CDR1 is MGHRA and CDR2 is YSYEKL. V was clipped by 0 bases and J by 3 bases, with 16 bases between them. The CDR3 runs 17 residues.

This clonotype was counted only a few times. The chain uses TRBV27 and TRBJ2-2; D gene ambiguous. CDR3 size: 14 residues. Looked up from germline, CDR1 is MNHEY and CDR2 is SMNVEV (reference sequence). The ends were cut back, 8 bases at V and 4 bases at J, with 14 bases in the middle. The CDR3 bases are TGTGCCAGCCGCGCCCGGACCCTCACCGGGGAGCTGTTTTTT. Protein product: CASRARTLTGELFF.

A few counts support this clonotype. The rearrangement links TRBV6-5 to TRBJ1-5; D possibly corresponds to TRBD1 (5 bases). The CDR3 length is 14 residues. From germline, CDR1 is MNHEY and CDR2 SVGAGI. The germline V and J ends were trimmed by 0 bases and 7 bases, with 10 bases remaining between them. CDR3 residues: CASSYSAGNQPQHF. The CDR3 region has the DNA TGTGCCAGCAGTTACTCTGCAGGGAACCAGCCCCAGCATTTT.

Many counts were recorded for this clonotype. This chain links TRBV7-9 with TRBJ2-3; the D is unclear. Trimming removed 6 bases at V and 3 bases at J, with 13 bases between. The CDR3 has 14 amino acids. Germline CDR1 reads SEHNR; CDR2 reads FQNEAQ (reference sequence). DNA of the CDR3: TGTGCCAGCAGTCAAATCCGCCTAACAGATACGCAGTATTTT. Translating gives CASSQIRLTDTQYF.

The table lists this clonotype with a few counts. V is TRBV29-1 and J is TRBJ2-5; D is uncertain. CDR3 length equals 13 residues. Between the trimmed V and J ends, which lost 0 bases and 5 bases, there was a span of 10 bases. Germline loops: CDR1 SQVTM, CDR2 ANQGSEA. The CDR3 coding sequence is TGCAGCGTTGAAGAACATAGAGAGGAGACCCAGTACTTC. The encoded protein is CSVEEHREETQYF.

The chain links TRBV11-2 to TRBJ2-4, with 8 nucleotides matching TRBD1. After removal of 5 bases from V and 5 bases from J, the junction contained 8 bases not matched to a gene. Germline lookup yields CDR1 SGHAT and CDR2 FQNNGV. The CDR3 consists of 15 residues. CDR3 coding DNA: TGTGCCAGCAGCGTACGACAGGGGAACGAAAACATTCAGTACTTC. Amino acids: CASSVRQGNENIQYF.

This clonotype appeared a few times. The CDR3 region is CASSDGTNTDTQYF. CDR3 in DNA: TGTGCCAGCAGCGACGGGACTAACACAGATACGCAGTATTTT. The chain combines TRBV9 with TRBJ2-3; the match to TRBD2 covers 7 bases. Losses at the gene ends were 3 bases for V and 2 bases for J; bases not matched to a gene: 3. Per the germline V gene, CDR1 is SGDLS and CDR2 is YYNGEE. The CDR3 length is 14 residues.

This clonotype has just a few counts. The CDR3: CSANRAYTGELFF. The DNA of the CDR3 is TGCAGTGCTAACAGGGCCTACACCGGGGAGCTGTTTTTT. V usage is TRBV20-1 and J usage is TRBJ2-2; D possibly corresponds to TRBD1 (6 bases). The CDR3 is made up of 13 amino acids. Germline V gene sequence: CDR1 DFQATT, CDR2 SNEGSKA (reference sequence). V was trimmed by 4 bases and J by 3 bases, leaving 9 bases between them.

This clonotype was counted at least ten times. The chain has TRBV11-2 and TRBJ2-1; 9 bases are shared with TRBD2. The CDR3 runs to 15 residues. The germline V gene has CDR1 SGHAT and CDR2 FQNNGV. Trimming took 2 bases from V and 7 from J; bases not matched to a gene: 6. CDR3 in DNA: TGTGCCAGCAGCTTATTTCCGCGGGAGGGGAATGAGCAGTTCTTC. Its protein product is CASSLFPREGNEQFF.

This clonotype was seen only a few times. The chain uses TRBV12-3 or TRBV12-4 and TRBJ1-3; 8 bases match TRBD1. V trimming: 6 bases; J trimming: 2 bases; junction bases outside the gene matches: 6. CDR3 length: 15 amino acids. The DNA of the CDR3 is TGTGCCAGCAGGAGACAGGGGAACGCTGGAAACACCATATATTTT. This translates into CASRRQGNAGNTIYF.

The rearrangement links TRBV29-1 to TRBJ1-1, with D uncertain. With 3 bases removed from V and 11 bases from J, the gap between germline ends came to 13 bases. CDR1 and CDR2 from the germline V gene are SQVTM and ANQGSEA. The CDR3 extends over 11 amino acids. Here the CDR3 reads CSVDELKRAFF. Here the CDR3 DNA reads TGCAGCGTTGATGAGTTGAAGAGGGCTTTCTTT.

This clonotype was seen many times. CDR3 region: CASSFGFDSPSYEQYF. The DNA for the CDR3 is TGTGCCAGCAGCTTTGGGTTTGACAGCCCATCCTACGAGCAGTACTTC. The chain is built from TRBV5-4 and TRBJ2-7; D is possibly TRBD1 (5 bases). Germline-derived CDR1 and CDR2 are SGHNT and YYREEE (reference sequence). The V and J ends lost 2 bases and 1 base respectively, with 16 bases between them. The CDR3 sequence is 16 residues long.

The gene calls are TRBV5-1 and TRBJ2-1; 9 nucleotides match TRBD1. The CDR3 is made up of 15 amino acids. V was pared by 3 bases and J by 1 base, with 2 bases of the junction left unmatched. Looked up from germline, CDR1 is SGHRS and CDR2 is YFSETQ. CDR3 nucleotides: TGCGCCAGCAGCTCAGGACAGGGGTCCTACAATGAGCAGTTCTTC. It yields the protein CASSSGQGSYNEQFF.

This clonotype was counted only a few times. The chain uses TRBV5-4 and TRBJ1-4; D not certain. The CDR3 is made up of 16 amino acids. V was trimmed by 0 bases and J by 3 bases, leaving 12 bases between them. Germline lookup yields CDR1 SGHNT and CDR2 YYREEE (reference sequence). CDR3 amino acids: CASSLGGPKANEKLFF. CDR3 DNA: TGTGCCAGCAGCTTGGGAGGACCCAAGGCTAATGAAAAACTGTTTTTT.

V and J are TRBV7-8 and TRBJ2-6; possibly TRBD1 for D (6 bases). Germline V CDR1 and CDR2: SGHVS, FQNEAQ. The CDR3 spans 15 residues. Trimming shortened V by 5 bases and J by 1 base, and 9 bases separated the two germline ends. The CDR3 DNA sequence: TGTGCCAGCAGCCACAGGGTTTCTGGGGCCAACGTCCTGACTTTC. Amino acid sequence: CASSHRVSGANVLTF.

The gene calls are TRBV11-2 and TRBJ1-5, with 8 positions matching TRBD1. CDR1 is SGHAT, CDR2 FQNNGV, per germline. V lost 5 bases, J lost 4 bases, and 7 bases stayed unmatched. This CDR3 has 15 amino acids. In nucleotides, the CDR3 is TGTGCCAGCAGCGATGGACAGGGCTGGAATCAGCCCCAGCATTTT. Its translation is CASSDGQGWNQPQHF.

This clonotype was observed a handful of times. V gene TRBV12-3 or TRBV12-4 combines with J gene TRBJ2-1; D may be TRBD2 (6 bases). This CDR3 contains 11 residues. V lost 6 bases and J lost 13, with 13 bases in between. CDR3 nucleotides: TGTGCCAGCAGGGAGGGACCCGAACAGTTCTTC. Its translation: CASREGPEQFF.

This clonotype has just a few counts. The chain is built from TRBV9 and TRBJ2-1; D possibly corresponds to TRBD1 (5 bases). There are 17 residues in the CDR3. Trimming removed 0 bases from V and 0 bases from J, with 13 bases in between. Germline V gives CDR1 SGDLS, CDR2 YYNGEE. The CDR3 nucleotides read TGTGCCAGCAGCGTAGAATTGGGCAGGGCCTCCTACAATGAGCAGTTCTTC. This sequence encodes CASSVELGRASYNEQFF.

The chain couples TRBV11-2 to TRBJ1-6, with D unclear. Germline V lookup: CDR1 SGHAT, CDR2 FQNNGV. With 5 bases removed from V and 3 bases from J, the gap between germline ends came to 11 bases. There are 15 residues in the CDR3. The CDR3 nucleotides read TGTGCCAGCAGCCCTAGAGGGAACTATAATTCACCCCTCCACTTT. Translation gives CASSPRGNYNSPLHF.

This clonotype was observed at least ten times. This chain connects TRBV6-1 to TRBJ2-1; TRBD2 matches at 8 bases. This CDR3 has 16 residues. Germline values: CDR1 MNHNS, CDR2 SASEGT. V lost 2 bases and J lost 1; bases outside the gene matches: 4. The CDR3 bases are TGTGCCAGCAGTGAACCCCGCGGGGGGTCCTACAATGAGCAGTTCTTC. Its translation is CASSEPRGGSYNEQFF.

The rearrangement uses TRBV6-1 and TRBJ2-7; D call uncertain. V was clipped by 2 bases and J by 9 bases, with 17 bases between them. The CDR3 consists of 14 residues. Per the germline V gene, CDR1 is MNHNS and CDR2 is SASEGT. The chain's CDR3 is CASSEIALNLGQYF. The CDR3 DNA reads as TGTGCCAGCAGTGAAATTGCCCTAAACCTCGGGCAGTACTTC.

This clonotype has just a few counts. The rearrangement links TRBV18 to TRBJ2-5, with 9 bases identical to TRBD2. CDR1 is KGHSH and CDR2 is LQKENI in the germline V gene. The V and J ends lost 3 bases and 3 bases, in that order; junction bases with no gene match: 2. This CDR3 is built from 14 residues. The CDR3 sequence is CASSPPSGEETQYF. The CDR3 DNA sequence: TGTGCCAGCTCACCGCCTAGCGGGGAAGAGACCCAGTACTTC.

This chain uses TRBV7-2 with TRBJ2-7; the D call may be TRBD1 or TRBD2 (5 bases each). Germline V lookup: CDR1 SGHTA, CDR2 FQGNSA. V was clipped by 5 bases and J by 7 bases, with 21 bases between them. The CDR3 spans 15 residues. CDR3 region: CASSPAGRVSGEQYF. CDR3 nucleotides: TGTGCCAGCAGCCCGGCAGGGAGAGTATCAGGAGAGCAGTACTTC.

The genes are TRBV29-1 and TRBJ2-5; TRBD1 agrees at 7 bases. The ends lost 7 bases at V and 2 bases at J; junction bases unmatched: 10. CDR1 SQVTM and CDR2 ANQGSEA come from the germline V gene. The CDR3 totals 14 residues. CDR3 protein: CSARQRGPQETQYF. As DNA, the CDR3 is TGCAGCGCCCGTCAGAGGGGGCCGCAAGAGACCCAGTACTTC.